The rows below give T cell receptor beta chains drawn from one sample of a study of T-cell memory formation after mild COVID-19. MiXCR, applied by TCRdb to the 5' RACE reads, yields one record per CDR3 protein. Altogether hundreds of thousands of distinct CDR3 sequences are present, about 15% being singletons, with the ten largest covering roughly 22%. The sample was PBMCs or a T cell subset sorted from them (not recorded which). Receptors were obtained from a man aged 18 to 30 who had mild COVID-19 (a few samples of this study predate the infection). Cell type and time point are not known. Both conserved end residues are trimmed from each CDR3. Fields, in order: J gene, V gene, CDR3 protein.

TRBJ2-2 | TRBV7-3 | ASRTSSGANTGELF
TRBJ2-3 | TRBV20-1 | SASRQGLDTQY
TRBJ2-7 | TRBV5-1 | ASRPHPWTGRGYEQY
TRBJ2-5 | TRBV28 | ASSGGDVPETQY
TRBJ1-2 | TRBV9 | ASSVGGPAGDYGYT
TRBJ2-3 | TRBV10-3 | AISESARGFTDTQY
TRBJ2-7 | TRBV7-9 | ASSLGTSVFHEQY
TRBJ1-1 | TRBV18 | ASSPPGTVEAF
TRBJ1-5 | TRBV20-1 | SAGQGSQPQH
TRBJ2-1 | TRBV12-3/TRBV12-4 | ASSRKNEQF
TRBJ2-5 | TRBV7-9 | ASSTTGVARETQY
TRBJ2-2 | TRBV7-8 | ASSLGLYTGELF
TRBJ2-3 | TRBV6-5 | ASSDTSRALGTDTQY
TRBJ1-1 | TRBV5-6 | ASSFSSLGVNTEAF
TRBJ1-5 | TRBV10-3 | DTSEQGQPQH
TRBJ1-2 | TRBV7-2 | ASSYQTPNYGYT
TRBJ2-1 | TRBV19 | ASSIPGLGHNEQF
TRBJ2-5 | TRBV28 | ASSLAGVQYQETQY
TRBJ2-2 | TRBV5-6 | ASSLPGTGLDTGELF
TRBJ1-5 | TRBV6-5 | ASRVTGAGYSNQPQH
TRBJ2-5 | TRBV7-2 | ASSLVQAGKETQY
TRBJ1-2 | TRBV6-6 | ASKAGQGNYGYT
TRBJ1-2 | TRBV9 | ASSPASYGYT
TRBJ1-5 | TRBV2 | ASSEEAGRNYQPQH
TRBJ1-5 | TRBV19 | ASSTVYNQPQH
TRBJ1-5 | TRBV7-2 | ASSVRGVEQPQH
TRBJ2-5 | TRBV5-1 | ASSIRDNQETQY
TRBJ1-5 | TRBV12-3/TRBV12-4 | ASSSGPGYSNQPQH
TRBJ2-3 | TRBV12-3/TRBV12-4 | ASNPGWLAGGRDTQY
TRBJ1-2 | TRBV6-5 | ASKPTINYGYT
TRBJ2-3 | TRBV7-3 | ASSPGAGNTDTQY
TRBJ2-6 | TRBV3-1 | ASTGTGANVLT
TRBJ2-2 | TRBV12-3/TRBV12-4 | ASSGPNRGTGELF
TRBJ1-2 | TRBV25-1 | ASSRTGEWGWYT
TRBJ2-2 | TRBV9 | ASSEGLAGTTGELF
TRBJ1-2 | TRBV6-6 | ASSYGQEANYGYT
TRBJ2-5 | TRBV4-2 | ASSPRGRSLETQY
TRBJ2-5 | TRBV7-6 | ASSLVHSGAETQY
TRBJ2-1 | TRBV23-1 | ASSQPYRGGNEQF
TRBJ2-2 | TRBV12-3/TRBV12-4 | ASSLRVRTGELF
TRBJ2-1 | TRBV9 | ASSVARNEQF
TRBJ2-7 | TRBV10-3 | AISDKGQVSNEQY
TRBJ2-1 | TRBV6-2/TRBV6-3 | ASSGDMYEQF
TRBJ2-2 | TRBV20-1 | SARVAGGPRADTGELF
TRBJ1-2 | TRBV27 | ASSRGQGSRGYT
TRBJ2-5 | TRBV5-4 | ASSAPGLGQETQY
TRBJ2-7 | TRBV3-1 | ASSLPGQGRYEQY
TRBJ2-2 | TRBV9 | ASSFLRETGELF
TRBJ1-2 | TRBV20-1 | SAGATGLYGYT
TRBJ1-1 | TRBV7-8 | ASSWAGREAF
TRBJ2-1 | TRBV29-1 | SVRAGGLISSYNEQF
TRBJ1-2 | TRBV19 | ASGGGRYGYT
TRBJ2-5 | TRBV5-6 | ASSWDRLETQY
TRBJ2-1 | TRBV4-1 | ASRQGLAGSNEQF
TRBJ2-5 | TRBV19 | ASSIPWGAGVQETQY
TRBJ2-3 | TRBV5-1 | ASSIQTEDTQY
TRBJ2-3 | TRBV14 | ASSRGLAADTQY
TRBJ1-4 | TRBV6-6 | ASSYGATNEKLF